Listed below are T cell receptor beta chains from one sample, sequenced in a study of cytomegalovirus exposure and HLA in healthy donors. Using immunoSEQ multiplex PCR, the repertoire was profiled, and TCRdb retains in-frame clones only, with some absent. The sample shows approximately 200,000 clones, around 78% of them seen only once. The material sequenced was PBMCs. Every receptor here comes from a man aged 30-40 years in good health and CMV-seronegative. Both conserved end residues are part of each CDR3. The D gene is left open where the match is weak. Not all rows give a size; the values are once, few, many and, for expanded clones, a class.

>.|TRBV9|TRBJ2-7|.
CASSVAHRNYEQYF
TGTGCCAGCAGCGTAGCTCACAGGAATTACGAGCAGTACTTC
>.|TRBV5-1|TRBJ2-7|.
CASSLGDGFSYEQYF
TGCGCCAGCAGCTTGGGTGACGGGTTCTCCTACGAGCAGTACTTC
>.|TRBV18|TRBJ1-2|TRBD1
CASSAGTGLDGYTF
TGTGCCAGCTCAGCCGGGACAGGGCTGGATGGCTACACCTTC
>.|TRBV5-1|TRBJ2-1|TRBD2
CASSLVFSGRKYNEQFF
TGCGCCAGCAGCTTGGTCTTCAGCGGGAGGAAGTACAATGAGCAGTTCTTC
>.|TRBV30|TRBJ1-5|.
CAWSKQGNQPQHF
TGTGCCTGGAGTAAACAGGGAAATCAGCCCCAGCATTTT
>.|TRBV10-3|TRBJ1-6|.
CAITAGGYNSPLHF
TGTGCCATCACAGCCGGGGGCTATAATTCACCCCTCCACTTT
>.|TRBV5-1|TRBJ2-3|.
CASSLVPSTDTQYF
TGCGCCAGCAGCTTGGTCCCCTCGACAGATACGCAGTATTTT
>.|TRBV30|TRBJ1-6|.
CAWKGESYNSPLHF
TGTGCCTGGAAGGGGGAGTCCTATAATTCACCCCTCCACTTT
>.|TRBV5-4|TRBJ2-1|.
CASSLGGVYNEQFF
TGTGCCAGCAGCTTGGGGGGGGTGTACAATGAGCAGTTCTTC
>.|TRBV7-9|TRBJ2-2|TRBD2
CASSSGSTGELFF
TGTGCCAGCAGTAGCGGGAGTACCGGGGAGCTGTTTTTT
>.|TRBV30|TRBJ2-1|.
CAWSPPRISGPVGEQFF
TGTGCCTGGAGTCCCCCCCGCATTAGCGGTCCCGTAGGTGAGCAGTTCTTC
>.|TRBV7-9|TRBJ1-2|TRBD1
CASSLVLGQGYGYTF
TGTGCCAGCAGCTTAGTGCTAGGACAGGGCTATGGCTACACCTTC
>.|TRBV5-1|TRBJ2-2|TRBD2
CASSSQVSGRTINTGELFF
TGCGCCAGCAGCTCCCAGGTTAGCGGGAGGACCATAAACACCGGGGAGCTGTTTTTT
>few|TRBV6-5|TRBJ2-1|TRBD2
CASIPRAGGYNEQFF
TGTGCCAGCATCCCCCGAGCGGGGGGTTACAATGAGCAGTTCTTC
>.|TRBV5-1|TRBJ2-7|TRBD2
CASSLRLAGQYEQYF
TGCGCCAGCAGCTTAAGGCTAGCGGGACAATACGAGCAGTACTTC
>.|TRBV14|TRBJ2-7|.
CASSQHSEQYF
TGTGCCAGCAGCCAGCACTCCGAGCAGTACTTC
>.|TRBV28|TRBJ2-7|TRBD2
CASSSPFGEGFYEQYF
TGTGCCAGCAGTTCACCATTTGGGGAGGGGTTCTACGAGCAGTACTTC
>.|TRBV9|TRBJ2-7|.
CASSVEASSYEQYF
TGTGCCAGCAGCGTAGAGGCTAGCTCCTACGAGCAGTACTTC
>.|TRBV4-2|TRBJ2-5|TRBD2
CASSQVVRLERGGEETQYF
TGTGCCAGCAGCCAAGTAGTTAGGCTAGAGCGGGGGGGAGAAGAGACCCAGTACTTC
>.|TRBV5-1|TRBJ2-1|.
CASLGVDEQFF
TGCGCCAGCCTCGGGGTAGATGAGCAGTTCTTC
>.|TRBV4-1|TRBJ2-4|TRBD1
CASSPIPGTEIQYF
TGCGCCAGCAGCCCGATCCCCGGGACAGAGATTCAGTACTTC
>.|TRBV30|TRBJ1-5|TRBD1
CAWGPGQGPNQPQHF
TGTGCCTGGGGGCCGGGACAGGGCCCCAATCAGCCCCAGCATTTT
>.|TRBV5-5|TRBJ1-1|.
CASSLDRPLMNTEAFF
TGTGCCAGCAGCTTGGACAGGCCCCTGATGAACACTGAAGCTTTCTTT
>.|TRBV7-3|TRBJ1-2|.
CASSLSTGGNYGYTF
TGTGCCAGCAGCTTATCGACAGGCGGTAACTATGGCTACACCTTC
>.|TRBV30|TRBJ2-1|.
CAWSSPPRGSYNEQFF
TGTGCCTGGAGTTCTCCCCCCCGGGGCTCCTACAATGAGCAGTTCTTC
>few|TRBV28|TRBJ2-5|TRBD2
CASSFLAGVGQETQYF
TGTGCCAGCAGTTTCCTAGCGGGAGTTGGCCAAGAGACCCAGTACTTC
>.|TRBV5-8|TRBJ2-5|TRBD2
CASSSRSTSGGPRKTQYF
TGTGCCAGCAGCTCCAGATCGACTAGCGGGGGGCCCAGAAAGACCCAGTACTTC
>.|TRBV28|TRBJ1-5|.
CASSFSGRDQPQHF
TGTGCCAGCAGTTTTTCAGGGAGGGATCAGCCCCAGCATTTT
>once|TRBV5-1|TRBJ1-5|.
CASSLEGGANQPQHF
TGCGCCAGCAGCTTGGAGGGGGGGGCCAATCAGCCCCAGCATTTT
>.|TRBV10-3|TRBJ2-5|TRBD2
CAISESLWGGKEETQYF
TGTGCCATCAGTGAGTCCTTATGGGGGGGGAAAGAAGAGACCCAGTACTTC
>.|TRBV2|TRBJ2-7|TRBD1
CASSEQGARYEQYF
TGTGCCAGCAGTGAGCAGGGGGCTAGATACGAGCAGTACTTC
>.|TRBV7-3|TRBJ2-3|TRBD1
CASSLLGTGGTDTQYF
TGTGCCAGCAGCTTACTCGGGACAGGGGGGACAGATACGCAGTATTTT
>.|TRBV14|TRBJ1-1|.
CASSPFGGRVTEAFF
TGTGCCAGCAGTCCGTTCGGCGGCCGGGTCACTGAAGCTTTCTTT
>.|TRBV10-1|TRBJ2-1|TRBD2
CASSETLAGSSYNEQFF
TGCGCCAGCAGTGAGACCCTAGCGGGGAGCTCCTACAATGAGCAGTTCTTC
>.|TRBV19|TRBJ1-1|.
CASSIRVEAFF
TGTGCCAGTAGTATCAGGGTTGAAGCTTTCTTT
>.|TRBV4-1|TRBJ1-5|TRBD1
CASSQDFRGPGNQPQHF
TGCGCCAGCAGCCAAGATTTCAGGGGGCCGGGAAATCAGCCCCAGCATTTT
>.|TRBV6-1|TRBJ1-5|.
CASSGPGSQPQHF
TGTGCCAGCAGTGGGCCGGGGAGTCAGCCCCAGCATTTT
>.|TRBV25-1|TRBJ1-4|.
CASSERSREFF
TGTGCCAGCAGTGAAAGGTCCAGGGAGTTTTTT
>.|TRBV9|TRBJ2-3|TRBD2
CASSAPGGLAGGSDTQYF
TGTGCCAGCAGCGCCCCCGGGGGACTAGCGGGAGGCTCAGATACGCAGTATTTT
>.|TRBV11-1|TRBJ2-1|.
CASSLVSYNEQFF
TGTGCCAGCAGCTTAGTGAGCTACAATGAGCAGTTCTTC
>.|TRBV10-3|TRBJ2-1|.
CAISEGGGEQFF
TGTGCCATCAGTGAAGGAGGCGGTGAGCAGTTCTTC
>.|TRBV28|TRBJ2-5|TRBD2
CASSLLAGAPQETQYF
TGTGCCAGCAGTTTATTAGCGGGAGCTCCACAAGAGACCCAGTACTTC
>.|TRBV9|TRBJ2-2|TRBD2
CASSVVTSGLNTGELFF
TGTGCCAGCAGCGTAGTAACTAGCGGGCTGAACACCGGGGAGCTGTTTTTT
>.|TRBV7-9|TRBJ2-5|TRBD1
CASSPRDRSQETQYF
TGTGCCAGCAGCCCGAGGGACAGGAGTCAAGAGACCCAGTACTTC
>.|TRBV21-1|TRBJ2-7|.
CASFGQGDEQYF
TGTGCCAGCTTTGGACAGGGGGACGAGCAGTACTTC
>.|TRBV15|TRBJ2-7|.
CATSRDPGEITYEQYF
TGTGCCACCAGCAGAGACCCGGGGGAGATTACCTACGAGCAGTACTTC
>.|TRBV29-1|TRBJ2-7|TRBD1
CSVGRQGIYEQYF
TGCAGCGTCGGCAGACAGGGTATTTACGAGCAGTACTTC
>once|TRBV2|TRBJ2-1|TRBD1
CASSERFGRDRANNEQFF
TGTGCCAGCAGCGAAAGGTTCGGGCGGGACAGGGCGAACAATGAGCAGTTCTTC
>.|TRBV11-1|TRBJ2-7|TRBD1
CASSGRDRGPYEQYF
TGTGCCAGCAGCGGGCGGGACAGGGGGCCCTACGAGCAGTACTTC
>.|TRBV2|TRBJ2-1|.
CASSEGGGPYNEQFF
TGTGCCAGCAGTGAAGGGGGGGGCCCCTACAATGAGCAGTTCTTC
>.|TRBV5-1|TRBJ2-7|.
CASSLVRRSNSYEQYF
TGCGCCAGCAGCTTGGTACGGAGATCTAATTCCTACGAGCAGTACTTC
>.|TRBV6-1|TRBJ1-3|TRBD1
CASSDGGQRFGNTIYF
TGTGCCAGCAGTGATGGGGGACAGCGATTTGGAAACACCATATATTTT
>.|TRBV6-1|TRBJ1-5|.
CASSEARLANQPQHF
TGTGCCAGCAGTGAAGCAAGGTTAGCCAATCAGCCCCAGCATTTT
>.|TRBV28|TRBJ2-7|.
CASSSRGVSSYEQYF
TGTGCCAGCAGTTCCAGGGGGGTTTCTTCGTACGAGCAGTACTTC
>.|TRBV5-1|TRBJ2-3|TRBD2
CASRRLAAGTDTQYF
TGCGCCAGCAGGAGACTAGCGGCGGGCACAGATACGCAGTATTTT
>few|TRBV6-5|TRBJ1-5|.
CASSTGMGTQHF
TGTGCCAGCAGCACCGGGATGGGGACCCAGCATTTT
>.|TRBV5-4|TRBJ1-1|.
CASSAASIGAEAFF
TGTGCCAGCAGCGCGGCGTCAATCGGCGCTGAAGCTTTCTTT
>.|TRBV18|TRBJ1-1|TRBD1
CASSLTETGPEAFF
TGTGCCAGCTCCCTAACGGAGACAGGGCCCGAAGCTTTCTTT
>once|TRBV9|TRBJ2-3|TRBD2
CASSPTSGRGSDTQYF
TGTGCCAGCAGCCCGACTAGCGGGAGAGGATCAGATACGCAGTATTTT